The sample holds a few counts of the clone carrying this T cell receptor beta chain. Its antigen is currently unknown. The entry originates in a study of shared clonotypes between healthy human individuals. Study results and limitations: Limitation of the genetic and exposure-history diversity represented came from the few donors.

V was clipped by 4 bases and J by 0 bases, with 10 bases between them. The CDR3 runs 14 residues. Germline assignment: CDR1 LNHDA and CDR2 SQIVND (reference sequence). The method was immunoSEQ multiplex PCR; TCRdb's version includes in-frame clones alone and lacks a portion of them. This table holds 490,000 or so clones, 70% to 80% found once. The origin of this receptor is a woman aged 40 to 50 in good health. Some clones in this sample may be carry-over from other donors' samples. The rearrangement links TRBV19 to TRBJ2-7, with a weak D call TRBD2 (5 bases). The sequenced sample was PBMCs. This chain's CDR3 is CASSSPGISYEQYF. The CDR3 nucleotides are TGTGCCAGTAGTAGCCCCGGGATCTCCTACGAGCAGTACTTC.